These 19 T cell receptor beta chains share one sample of origin, sequenced in a study of spatial heterogeneity in lung cancer. Time point denoted: sample taken at primary tumor resection. Whole RNA, isolated from tumor, nontumor lung or frozen PBMC, was sequenced without prior sorting. One entry per CDR3 protein results from TCRdb running MiXCR on the 5' RACE reads. The sample shows fewer than 20,000 distinct CDR3 sequences, around 19% of them seen only once. The input for sequencing was PBMCs, taken at surgery. Source of these receptors: a male donor with early-stage non-small cell lung cancer.

This clonotype showed up many times. V usage is TRBV27 and J usage is TRBJ2-2, with 12 bases fitting TRBD2. V shed 5 bases, J shed 7 bases, and the junction held 5 bases outside the gene matches. The CDR3 is 15 amino acids. In germline, CDR1 is MNHEY, CDR2 SMNVEV (reference sequence). Here the CDR3 reads CASSLAGGPGGELFF. CDR3 bases: TGTGCCAGCAGTCTAGCGGGGGGGCCTGGCGGGGAGCTGTTTTTT.

This clonotype was observed many times. The chain recombines TRBV20-1 with TRBJ2-1; D may be TRBD1 (6 bases). Germline lookup yields CDR1 DFQATT and CDR2 SNEGSKA (reference sequence). V shed 7 bases and J shed 7 bases, with 17 bases lying between them. CDR3 size: 13 residues. Written as DNA, the CDR3 is TGCAGTGGGAACAGGGATAGGGTTAATGAGCAGTTCTTC. Protein: CSGNRDRVNEQFF.

The chain links TRBV30 to TRBJ2-3, with D unclear. The CDR3 consists of 13 residues. The V gene lost 6 bases and the J gene lost 1 base, with 11 bases spanning the gap. Germline V gene sequence: CDR1 GTSNPN, CDR2 SVGIG (reference sequence). CDR3 nucleotides: TGTGCCTGTACGGGTCGTGGCACAGATACGCAGTATTTT. The encoded protein is CACTGRGTDTQYF.

A few counts support this clonotype. The chain combines TRBV6-2 or TRBV6-3 with TRBJ1-5, with unresolved D. Deletions cut 1 base from V and 4 bases from J, with 8 bases between. Germline V gene sequence: CDR1 MNHEY, CDR2 SVGEGT. This CDR3 has 14 residues. Here the CDR3 DNA reads TGTGCCAGCAGTTACTTTGGTGGGAATCAGCCCCAGCATTTT. Amino acids: CASSYFGGNQPQHF.

This clonotype was detected ten times or more. The chain recombines TRBV27 with TRBJ1-5; D unresolved. Trimming stripped 5 bases from V and 7 bases from J, with 15 bases between. This CDR3 has 14 residues. The V gene's germline CDR1 is MNHEY and CDR2 SMNVEV (reference sequence). The CDR3: CASSPKVAYQPQHF. CDR3 nucleotides: TGTGCCAGCAGTCCCAAGGTAGCTTACCAGCCCCAGCATTTT.

This clonotype was counted ten times or more. The J gene is TRBJ2-3, the V gene TRBV7-9; D call uncertain. Per germline, CDR1 SEHNR and CDR2 FQNEAQ (reference sequence). This CDR3 contains 13 residues. V was trimmed by 3 bases and J by 1 base, leaving 5 bases between them. CDR3 residues: CASSFMGTDTQYF. For the CDR3, the DNA is TGTGCCAGCAGCTTTATGGGCACAGATACGCAGTATTTT.

The chain couples TRBV6-5 to TRBJ2-7; D gene uncertain. Between the trimmed V and J ends, which lost 2 bases and 2 bases, there was a span of 10 bases. CDR1 and CDR2 (germline): MNHEY, SVGAGI. The length of the CDR3 is 14 residues. The CDR3 DNA is TGTGCCAGCAGTTACGGCCGCAAACCCTACGAGCAGTACTTC. Translated, it gives CASSYGRKPYEQYF.

This clonotype was seen ten or more times. The V call is TRBV4-2, the J call TRBJ2-3; 11 bases align to TRBD2. The CDR3 is 16 amino acids. Germline values: CDR1 LGHNA, CDR2 YNFKEQ. After removal of 0 bases from V and 4 bases from J, the junction contained 3 bases not matched to a gene. CDR3 sequence reads: CASSQDVAGGADTQYF. In DNA form, the CDR3 reads TGTGCCAGCAGCCAAGATGTAGCGGGGGGGGCAGATACGCAGTATTTT.

The CDR3 is CASSDRETEAFF. The CDR3 DNA follows: TGTGCCAGCAGCGACCGAGAGACTGAAGCTTTCTTT. The chain uses TRBV3-1 and TRBJ1-1; D remains unclear. CDR1 is LGHDT, CDR2 YNNKEL, per germline (reference sequence). The CDR3 totals 12 residues. V gave up 5 bases and J gave up 5 bases, with 9 bases separating them.

This clonotype has at least ten counts. The chain joins TRBV29-1 to TRBJ1-5, with 10 positions matching TRBD1. The ends lost 6 bases at V and 0 bases at J; junction bases unmatched: 5. Germline CDR1 is SQVTM and CDR2 is ANQGSEA. The CDR3 length is 15 residues. The CDR3 bases are TGCAGCGTCCGAGGGACAGGGGCTAGCAATCAGCCCCAGCATTTT. Translated: CSVRGTGASNQPQHF.

This clonotype was observed at least ten times. This sequence joins TRBV7-9 and TRBJ1-5; D call uncertain. Between the trimmed V and J ends, which lost 1 base and 3 bases, there was a span of 4 bases. Germline loops: CDR1 SEHNR, CDR2 FQNEAQ (reference sequence). The CDR3 is 13 amino acids. This chain's CDR3 is CASSLGVNQPQHF. The DNA for the CDR3 is TGTGCCAGCAGCTTAGGCGTCAATCAGCCCCAGCATTTT.

The J gene is TRBJ2-1, the V gene TRBV12-3 or TRBV12-4; possible D gene TRBD2, 5 bases. Trimming stripped 6 bases from V and 8 bases from J, with 14 bases between. The CDR3 is made up of 13 amino acids. The CDR3 nucleotides read TGTGCCAGCAGCCAAGGCGGGTACGATGAGCAGTTCTTC. Translating gives CASSQGGYDEQFF.

This chain links TRBV5-1 with TRBJ1-1; possibly TRBD1 for D (6 bases). Trimming pared 3 bases from V and 8 bases from J, leaving 17 bases between. From germline, CDR1 is SGHRS and CDR2 YFSETQ. The CDR3 totals 14 residues. The CDR3 DNA reads TGCGCCAGCAGCTCCCTGACAGGAACACCCGAAGCTTTCTTT. This sequence encodes CASSSLTGTPEAFF.

This clonotype was seen a handful of times. J is TRBJ2-7 and V is TRBV11-1; possibly TRBD2 for D (6 bases). The CDR3 spans 15 residues. Germline CDR1 is SGHAT and CDR2 is FQDESV (reference sequence). The V and J ends lost 1 base and 2 bases respectively, with 12 bases between them. This CDR3 is CASSLGGTGPYEQYF. The CDR3 DNA reads as TGTGCCAGCAGCTTAGGCGGGACGGGTCCCTACGAGCAGTACTTC. The full variable domain, in which reference TRBV11-1 and TRBJ2-7 provide the parts outside the CDR3, is EAEVAQSPRYKITEKSQAVAFWCDPISGHATLYWYRQILGQGPELLVQFQDESVVDDSQLPKDRFSAERLKGVDSTLKIQPAELGDSAMYLCASSLGGTGPYEQYFGPGTRLTVT.

This clonotype showed up many times. V usage is TRBV5-6 and J usage is TRBJ2-7, with unresolved D. The CDR3 totals 14 residues. V lost 0 bases and J lost 3, with 10 bases in between. The germline CDR1 and CDR2 sequences are SGHDT and YYEEEE. The CDR3: CASSLGQTLYEQYF. The CDR3 bases are TGTGCCAGCAGCTTGGGGCAGACCCTCTACGAGCAGTACTTC. Combining the CDR3 with reference TRBV5-6 and TRBJ2-7 gives the whole variable domain DAGVTQSPTHLIKTRGQQVTLRCSPKSGHDTVSWYQQALGQGPQFIFQYYEEEERQRGNFPDRFSGHQFPNYSSELNVNALLLGDSALYLCASSLGQTLYEQYFGPGTRLTVT.

The table lists this clonotype with a few counts. The chain joins TRBV19 to TRBJ2-1; either TRBD1 or TRBD2 may fit D (5 bases each). The length of the CDR3 is 15 residues. CDR1 LNHDA and CDR2 SQIVND come from the germline V gene (reference sequence). Trimming stripped 3 bases from V and 6 bases from J, with 15 bases between. The CDR3 here is CASSMGTLKSNEQFF. The CDR3 nucleotides read TGTGCCAGTAGTATGGGGACCCTAAAGTCCAATGAGCAGTTCTTC.

V is TRBV5-1 and J is TRBJ2-5, with 9 bases aligning to TRBD1. CDR3 size: 15 residues. V dropped 4 bases and J dropped 4; count of bases not matched to a gene: 8. The germline CDR1 and CDR2 sequences are SGHRS and YFSETQ. CDR3 in DNA: TGCGCCAGCAGCATGGGACAGGGTGGTCCAGAGACCCAGTACTTC. It encodes CASSMGQGGPETQYF.

The rearrangement links TRBV5-1 to TRBJ2-7; D is possibly TRBD2 (5 bases). The CDR3 covers 14 residues. The V end was cut by 1 base, the J end by 3 bases, with 11 bases between. CDR1 and CDR2 from the germline V gene are SGHRS and YFSETQ. CDR3 sequence (DNA): TGCGCCAGCAGCTTGCACATGACTATCTACGAGCAGTACTTC. It yields the protein CASSLHMTIYEQYF. The entire variable domain, with the rest obtained from reference TRBV5-1 and TRBJ2-7, is as follows: KAGVTQTPRYLIKTRGQQVTLSCSPISGHRSVSWYQQTPGQGLQFLFEYFSETQRNKGNFPGRFSGRQFSNSRSEMNVSTLELGDSALYLCASSLHMTIYEQYFGPGTRLTVT.

The J gene is TRBJ2-7, the V gene TRBV7-9; perhaps TRBD2 as D (6 bases). This CDR3 spans 19 amino acids. Trimming stripped 4 bases from V and 0 bases from J, with 25 bases between. The germline CDR1 and CDR2 sequences are SEHNR and FQNEAQ (reference sequence). The CDR3 loop reads CASSSSMGTALLSSYEQYF. DNA for the CDR3: TGTGCCAGCAGCTCCTCAATGGGGACTGCCCTCCTTAGCTCCTACGAGCAGTACTTC.